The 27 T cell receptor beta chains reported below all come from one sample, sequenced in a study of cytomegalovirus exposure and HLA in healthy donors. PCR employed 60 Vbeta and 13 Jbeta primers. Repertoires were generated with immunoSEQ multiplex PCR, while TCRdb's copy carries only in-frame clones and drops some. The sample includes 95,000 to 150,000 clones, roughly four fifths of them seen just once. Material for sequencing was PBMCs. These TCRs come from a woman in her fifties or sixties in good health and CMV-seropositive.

The CDR3 sequence: CASSVGTRQETQYF. CDR3 nucleotide sequence: TGTGCCAGCAGCGTAGGGACACGCCAAGAGACCCAGTACTTC. The rearrangement joins TRBV9 to TRBJ2-5; D perhaps matches TRBD1 (5 bases). Trimming removed 0 bases at V and 1 base at J, with 7 bases between. The CDR3 is made up of 14 amino acids. Germline CDR1 is SGDLS and CDR2 is YYNGEE.

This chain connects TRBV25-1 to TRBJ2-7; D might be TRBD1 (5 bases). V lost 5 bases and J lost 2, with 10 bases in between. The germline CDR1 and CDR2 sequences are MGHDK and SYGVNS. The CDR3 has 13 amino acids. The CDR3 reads CASSFIGAYEQYF. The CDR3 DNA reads TGTGCCAGCAGTTTTATAGGGGCCTACGAGCAGTACTTC.

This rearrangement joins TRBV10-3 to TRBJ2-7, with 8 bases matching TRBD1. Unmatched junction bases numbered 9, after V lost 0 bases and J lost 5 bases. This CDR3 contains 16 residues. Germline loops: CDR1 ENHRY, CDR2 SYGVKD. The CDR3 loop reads CAISESDKTGVDEQYF. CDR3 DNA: TGTGCCATCAGTGAGTCGGACAAGACAGGGGTGGACGAGCAGTACTTC.

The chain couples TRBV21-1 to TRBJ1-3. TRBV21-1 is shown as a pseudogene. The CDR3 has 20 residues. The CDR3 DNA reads TGTGCCAGCAGCAAAGGGTTGGGGAGGAGAGCGACTCTTCTCTTGTATGACATATATTTT. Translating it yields CASSKGLGRRATLLLYDIYF.

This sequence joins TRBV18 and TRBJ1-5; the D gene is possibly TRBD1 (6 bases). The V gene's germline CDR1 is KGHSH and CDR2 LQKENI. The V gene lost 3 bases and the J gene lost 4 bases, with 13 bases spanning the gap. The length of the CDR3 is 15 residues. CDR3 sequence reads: CASSPFDRKNQPQHF. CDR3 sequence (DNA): TGTGCCAGCTCACCCTTCGACAGGAAGAATCAGCCCCAGCATTTT.

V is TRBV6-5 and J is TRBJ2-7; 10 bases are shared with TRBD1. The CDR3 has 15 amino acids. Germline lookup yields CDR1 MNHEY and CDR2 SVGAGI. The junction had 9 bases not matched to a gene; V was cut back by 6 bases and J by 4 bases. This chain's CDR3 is CASSPQRDRGYEQYF. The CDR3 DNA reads TGTGCCAGCAGCCCCCAGAGGGACAGGGGATACGAGCAGTACTTC.

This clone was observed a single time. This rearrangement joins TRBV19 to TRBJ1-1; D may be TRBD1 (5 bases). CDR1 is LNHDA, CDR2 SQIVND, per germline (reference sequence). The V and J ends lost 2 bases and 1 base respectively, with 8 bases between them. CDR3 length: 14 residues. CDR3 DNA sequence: TGTGCCAGTAGTATAATAAGGGGGAACACTGAAGCTTTCTTT. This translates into CASSIIRGNTEAFF.

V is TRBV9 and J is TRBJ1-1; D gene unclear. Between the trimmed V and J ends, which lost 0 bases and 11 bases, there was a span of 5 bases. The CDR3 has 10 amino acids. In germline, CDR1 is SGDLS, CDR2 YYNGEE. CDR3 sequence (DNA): TGTGCCAGCAGCGTAGATCCGGCTTTCTTT. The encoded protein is CASSVDPAFF.

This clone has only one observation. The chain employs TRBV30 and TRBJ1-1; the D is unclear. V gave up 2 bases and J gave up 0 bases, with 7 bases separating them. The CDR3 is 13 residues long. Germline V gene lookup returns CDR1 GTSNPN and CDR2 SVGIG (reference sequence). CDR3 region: CAWSSMMNTEAFF. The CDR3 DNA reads TGTGCCTGGAGTTCTATGATGAACACTGAAGCTTTCTTT.

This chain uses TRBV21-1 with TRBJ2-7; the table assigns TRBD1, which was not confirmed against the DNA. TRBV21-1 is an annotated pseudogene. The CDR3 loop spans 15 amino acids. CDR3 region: CASPLAPGSTYEQYF. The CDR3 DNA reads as TGTGCCAGCCCCTTGGCACCAGGATCGACCTACGAGCAGTACTTC.

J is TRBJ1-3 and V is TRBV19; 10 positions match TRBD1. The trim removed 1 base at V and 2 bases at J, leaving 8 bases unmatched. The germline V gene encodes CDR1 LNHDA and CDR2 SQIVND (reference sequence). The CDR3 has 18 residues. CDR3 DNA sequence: TGTGCCAGTAGTATAGTCACGTCGGGACAGGGGCCTGGAAACACCATATATTTT. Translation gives CASSIVTSGQGPGNTIYF.

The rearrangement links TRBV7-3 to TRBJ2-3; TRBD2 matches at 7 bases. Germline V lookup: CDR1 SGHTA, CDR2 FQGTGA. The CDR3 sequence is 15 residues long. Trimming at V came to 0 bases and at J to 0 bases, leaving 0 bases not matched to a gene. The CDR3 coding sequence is TGTGCCAGCAGCTTAACTAGCGGGAGCACAGATACGCAGTATTTT. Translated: CASSLTSGSTDTQYF.

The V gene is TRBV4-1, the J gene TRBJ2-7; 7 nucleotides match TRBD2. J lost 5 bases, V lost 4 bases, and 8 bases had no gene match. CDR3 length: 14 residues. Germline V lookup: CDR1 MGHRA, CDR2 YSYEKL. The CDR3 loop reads CASSPSGKKDEQYF. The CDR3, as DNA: TGCGCCAGCAGCCCCAGCGGGAAAAAGGACGAGCAGTACTTC.

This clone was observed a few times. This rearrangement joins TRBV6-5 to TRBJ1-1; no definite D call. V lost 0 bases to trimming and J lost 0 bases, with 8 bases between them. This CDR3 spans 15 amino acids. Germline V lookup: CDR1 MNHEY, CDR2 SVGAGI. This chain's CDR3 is CASSYSSSVNTEAFF. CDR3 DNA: TGTGCCAGCAGTTACTCGAGTTCTGTGAACACTGAAGCTTTCTTT.

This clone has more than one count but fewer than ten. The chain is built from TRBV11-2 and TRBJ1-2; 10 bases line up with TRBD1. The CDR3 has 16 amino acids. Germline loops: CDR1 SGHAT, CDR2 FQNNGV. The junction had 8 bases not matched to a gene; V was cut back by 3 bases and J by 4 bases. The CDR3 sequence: CASSFDRGPYIYGYTF. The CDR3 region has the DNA TGTGCCAGCAGCTTCGACAGGGGGCCCTACATCTATGGCTACACCTTC.

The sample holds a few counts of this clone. CDR3 bases: TGTGCCAGCAGCTTGGAGGGAGGTCAGCCCCAGCATTTT. This translates into CASSLEGGQPQHF. V and J are TRBV5-4 and TRBJ1-5; the D is unclear. The CDR3 covers 13 residues. Deletions cut 0 bases from V and 6 bases from J, with 7 bases between. CDR1 is SGHNT, CDR2 YYREEE, per germline (reference sequence).

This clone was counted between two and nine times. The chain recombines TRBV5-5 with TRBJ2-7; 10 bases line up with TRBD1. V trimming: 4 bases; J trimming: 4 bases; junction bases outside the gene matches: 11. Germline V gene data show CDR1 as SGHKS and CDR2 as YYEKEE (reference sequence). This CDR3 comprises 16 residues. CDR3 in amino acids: CASSPYPKGQGYEQYF. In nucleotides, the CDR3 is TGTGCCAGCAGCCCTTATCCAAAGGGACAGGGGTACGAGCAGTACTTC. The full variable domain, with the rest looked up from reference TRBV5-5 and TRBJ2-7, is DAGVTQSPTHLIKTRGQQVTLRCSPISGHKSVSWYQQVLGQGPQFIFQYYEKEERGRGNFPDRFSARQFPNYSSELNVNALLLGDSALYLCASSPYPKGQGYEQYFGPGTRLTVT.

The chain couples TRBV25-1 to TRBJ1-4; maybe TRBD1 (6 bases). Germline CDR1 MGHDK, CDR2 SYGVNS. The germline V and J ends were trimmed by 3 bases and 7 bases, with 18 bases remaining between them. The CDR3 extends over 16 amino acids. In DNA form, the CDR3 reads TGTGCCAGCAGTGACCCCATACAGGGTATAAGTGAAAAACTGTTTTTT. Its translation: CASSDPIQGISEKLFF.

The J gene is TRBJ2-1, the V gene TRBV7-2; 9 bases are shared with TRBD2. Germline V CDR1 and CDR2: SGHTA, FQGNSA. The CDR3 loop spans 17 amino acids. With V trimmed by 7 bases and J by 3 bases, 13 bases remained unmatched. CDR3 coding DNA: TGTGCCAGCACCTCTCGGGCTAGCGGGGACTACTACAATGAGCAGTTCTTC. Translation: CASTSRASGDYYNEQFF. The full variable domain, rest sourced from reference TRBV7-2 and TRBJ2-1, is GAGVSQSPSNKVTEKGKDVELRCDPISGHTALYWYRQSLGQGLEFLIYFQGNSAPDKSGLPSDRFSAERTGGSVSTLTIQRTQQEDSAVYLCASTSRASGDYYNEQFFGPGTRLTVL.

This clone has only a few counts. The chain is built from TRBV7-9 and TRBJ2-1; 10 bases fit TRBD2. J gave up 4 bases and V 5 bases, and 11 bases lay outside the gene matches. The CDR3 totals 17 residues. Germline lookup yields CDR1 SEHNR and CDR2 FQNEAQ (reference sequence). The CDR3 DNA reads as TGTGCCAGCAGCCATATAGGACTAGCGGAGAATTACAATGAGCAGTTCTTC. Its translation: CASSHIGLAENYNEQFF.

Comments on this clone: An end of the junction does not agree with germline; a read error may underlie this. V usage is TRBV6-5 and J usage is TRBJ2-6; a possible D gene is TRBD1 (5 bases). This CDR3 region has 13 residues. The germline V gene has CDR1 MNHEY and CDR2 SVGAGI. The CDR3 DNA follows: TGTGCCAGCAGGGGCTCTGGGGCCAACGGCCTGACTTTC. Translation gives CASRGSGANGLTF.

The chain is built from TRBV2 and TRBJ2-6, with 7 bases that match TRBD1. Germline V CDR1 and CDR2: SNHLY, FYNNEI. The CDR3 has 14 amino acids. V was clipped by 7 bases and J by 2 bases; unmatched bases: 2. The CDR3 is CASNTGAGANVLTF. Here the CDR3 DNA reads TGTGCCAGCAATACAGGGGCTGGGGCCAACGTCCTGACTTTC.

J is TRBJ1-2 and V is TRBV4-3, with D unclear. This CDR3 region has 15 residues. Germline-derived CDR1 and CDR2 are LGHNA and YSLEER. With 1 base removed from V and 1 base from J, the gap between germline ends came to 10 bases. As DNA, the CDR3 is TGCGCCAGCAGCCAAGGTGGAGTGGGTAACTATGGCTACACCTTC. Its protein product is CASSQGGVGNYGYTF.

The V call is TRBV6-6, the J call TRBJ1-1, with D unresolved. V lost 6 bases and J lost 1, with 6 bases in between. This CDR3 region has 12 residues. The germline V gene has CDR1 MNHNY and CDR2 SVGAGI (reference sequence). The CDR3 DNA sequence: TGTGCCAGCAGCTTACAGAACACTGAAGCTTTCTTT. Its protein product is CASSLQNTEAFF.

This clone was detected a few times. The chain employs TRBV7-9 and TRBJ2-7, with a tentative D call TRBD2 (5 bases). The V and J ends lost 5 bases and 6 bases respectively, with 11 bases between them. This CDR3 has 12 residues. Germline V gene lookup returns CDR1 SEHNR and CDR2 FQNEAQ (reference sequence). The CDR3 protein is CASSLGVTEQYF. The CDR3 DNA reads TGTGCCAGCAGCCTCGGGGTTACCGAGCAGTACTTC.

CDR3: CASKPGLAGELAYNEQFF. CDR3 coding DNA: TGTGCCAGCAAACCGGGACTAGCGGGGGAGCTAGCCTACAATGAGCAGTTCTTC. The chain recombines TRBV14 with TRBJ2-1; TRBD2 agrees at 14 bases. The CDR3 runs 18 residues. Per germline, CDR1 SGHDN and CDR2 FVKESK. Unmatched junction bases numbered 10, after V lost 7 bases and J lost 2 bases. The whole variable domain, remainder taken from reference TRBV14 and TRBJ2-1, is EAGVTQFPSHSVIEKGQTVTLRCDPISGHDNLYWYRRVMGKEIKFLLHFVKESKQDESGMPNNRFLAERTGGTYSTLKVQPAELEDSGVYFCASKPGLAGELAYNEQFFGPGTRLTVL.

CDR3 sequence reads: CASSVGEYSPLHF. The CDR3, as DNA: TGTGCCAGCAGCGTAGGGGAGTATTCACCCCTCCACTTT. The chain is built from TRBV9 and TRBJ1-6; D gene unclear. The V and J ends lost 0 bases and 8 bases respectively, with 6 bases between them. Germline values: CDR1 SGDLS, CDR2 YYNGEE. This CDR3 has 13 residues.